These 15 T cell receptor beta chains were all obtained from the same sample, sequenced in a study of regulatory T cells in long-lasting Graves disease. Described time point: persistent/refractory GD, antithyroid drugs over 5 years with positive TRAb. Extracted PBMC RNA gave rise to the TCR library. Construction of the TCR beta libraries employed iRepertoire HTBI primers in conjunction with Arm-PCR of CDR3 regions. MiXCR was run by TCRdb on the multiplex PCR reads, yielding one entry per CDR3 protein. This repertoire shows about 450,000 distinct CDR3 sequences, 23% found once; its top ten account for roughly 28%. This sample comprised peripheral blood mononuclear cells (PBMCs), obtained when the disease was refractory, from a patient treated with antithyroid drugs. The receptors here all came from a female donor with Graves disease.

Comment on this clonotype: A read error may be the cause here, since a much bigger clone is one base away. The chain uses TRBV6-1 and TRBJ1-2; D might be TRBD1 (5 bases). Germline V gives CDR1 MNHNS, CDR2 SASEGT. CDR3 length equals 14 residues. CDR3 bases: TGTGCCAGCAGTGAAGCACTCCGGGACTATGGCGACACCTTC. It translates to CASSEALRDYGDTF.

This chain uses TRBV27 with TRBJ1-1; D gene ambiguous. Germline lookup yields CDR1 MNHEY and CDR2 SMNVEV (reference sequence). V lost 5 bases and J 3 bases, leaving 16 bases between the germline ends. The CDR3 totals 15 residues. The CDR3 DNA is TGTGCCAGCAGTATCCAAGCGGGAGGGTACACTGAAGCTTTCTTT. This gives the protein CASSIQAGGYTEAFF.

The sample holds many counts of this clonotype. The rearrangement uses TRBV2 and TRBJ1-4; D is ambiguous. The CDR3 totals 18 residues. Germline V gene data show CDR1 as SNHLY and CDR2 as FYNNEI. V dropped 1 base and J dropped 0 bases, with 15 bases sitting between them. The CDR3 region has the DNA TGTGCCAGCAGTGAAGTCGGGTCTTACAGAGCAACTAATGAAAAACTGTTTTTT. It encodes CASSEVGSYRATNEKLFF.

V and J are TRBV7-2 and TRBJ2-7; TRBD1 matches at 12 bases. With 5 bases clipped from V and 7 bases from J, the junction kept 9 bases outside the gene matches. CDR1 SGHTA and CDR2 FQGNSA come from the germline V gene. The CDR3 is made up of 15 amino acids. CDR3 region: CASSEPGQGAREQYF. The CDR3 DNA reads as TGTGCCAGCAGCGAACCGGGACAGGGGGCACGGGAGCAGTACTTC.

This clonotype showed up many times. The chain joins TRBV11-2 to TRBJ2-7; D possibly uses TRBD1 or TRBD2 (5 bases each). CDR1 and CDR2 (germline): SGHAT, FQNNGV. This CDR3 region has 14 residues. Trimming removed 5 bases at V and 0 bases at J, with 11 bases between. The DNA of the CDR3 is TGTGCCAGCAGCCGGGACCCTGTCTCCTACGAGCAGTACTTC. This codes for CASSRDPVSYEQYF.

A remark on this clonotype: Compared with germline, one end of the junction differs, possibly owing to a read error. The chain is built from TRBV7-3 and TRBJ2-2; weak D call: TRBD1 (5 bases). CDR3 length: 16 residues. Germline values: CDR1 SGHTA, CDR2 FQGTGA. CDR3 DNA: TGTACCAGCACCGCGAACCCGGCAGGGTTCACCGGGGAGCTGTTTTTT. Protein product: CTSTANPAGFTGELFF.

The chain joins TRBV30 to TRBJ1-2, with no clear D. V dropped 0 bases and J dropped 7 bases, with 12 bases sitting between them. The CDR3 is 13 amino acids. Germline V gene data show CDR1 as GTSNPN and CDR2 as SVGIG (reference sequence). CDR3 DNA sequence: TGTGCCTGGAGTGTAAGGGCAGGACGTGGCTACACCTTC. Translated: CAWSVRAGRGYTF.

In this sample, this clonotype turned up many times. This chain joins TRBV7-2 and TRBJ2-5; 7 bases agree with TRBD2. This CDR3 is built from 14 residues. Unmatched junction bases numbered 1, after V lost 1 base and J lost 2 bases. Per the germline V gene, CDR1 is SGHTA and CDR2 is FQGNSA. The CDR3 reads CASSLGGGQETQYF. The DNA of the CDR3 is TGTGCCAGCAGCTTAGGGGGGGGTCAAGAGACCCAGTACTTC.

This clonotype showed up many times. The genes are TRBV13 and TRBJ1-1; D not resolved. This CDR3 has 15 residues. Germline CDR1 and CDR2: PRHDT and FYEKMQ (reference sequence). Trimming pared 5 bases from V and 1 base from J, leaving 14 bases between. The CDR3 loop reads CASSLIRPGNTEAFF. The CDR3 DNA follows: TGTGCCAGCAGCCTTATCAGACCGGGGAACACTGAAGCTTTCTTT. The whole variable domain, remainder taken from reference TRBV13 and TRBJ1-1, is AAGVIQSPRHLIKEKRETATLKCYPIPRHDTVYWYQQGPGQDPQFLISFYEKMQSDKGSIPDRFSAQQFSDYHSELNMSSLELGDSALYFCASSLIRPGNTEAFFGQGTRLTVV.

This clonotype came up many times. The chain carries TRBV12-3 or TRBV12-4 and TRBJ1-5; D is unresolved. Trimming cost V 6 bases and J 6 bases, with 12 bases left between them. The CDR3 is 13 amino acids. The CDR3 DNA reads TGTGCCAGCAGCTCCATGATGGGTCAGCCCCAGCATTTT. Residues: CASSSMMGQPQHF.

This chain joins TRBV10-3 and TRBJ2-2, with 7 bases lining up with TRBD2. The CDR3 consists of 17 residues. V shed 0 bases and J 0 bases; nucleotides not matched to a gene: 4. Germline CDR1 reads ENHRY; CDR2 reads SYGVKD. The CDR3, as DNA: TGTGCCATCAGTGAGTCCCGCGGGAGCTCGAACACCGGGGAGCTGTTTTTT. Its protein product is CAISESRGSSNTGELFF.

The chain is built from TRBV30 and TRBJ1-5; 7 nucleotides agree with TRBD1. The V segment lost 2 bases and the J segment 7 bases; nucleotides outside the gene matches: 14. The CDR3 runs to 16 residues. Germline V gene lookup returns CDR1 GTSNPN and CDR2 SVGIG (reference sequence). CDR3 nucleotide sequence: TGTGCCTGGAGTCGGCCGATTACAGGGGCGGGGCAGCCCCAGCATTTT. Translating gives CAWSRPITGAGQPQHF.

The chain joins TRBV6-1 to TRBJ1-4; 9 bases agree with TRBD1. CDR3 length equals 16 residues. Germline-derived CDR1 and CDR2 are MNHNS and SASEGT. Trimming removed 2 bases from V and 2 bases from J; junction bases left unmatched: 3. CDR3 in DNA: TGTGCCAGCAGTGAATTACAGGGGGCGACTAATGAAAAACTGTTTTTT. This translates into CASSELQGATNEKLFF.

V usage is TRBV20-1 and J usage is TRBJ1-5; D is unclear. The CDR3 is 13 residues long. Deletions cut 6 bases from V and 9 bases from J, with 18 bases between. The V gene's germline CDR1 is DFQATT and CDR2 SNEGSKA (reference sequence). CDR3 amino acids: CSAITETIGPQHF. CDR3 coding DNA: TGCAGTGCGATAACAGAGACAATAGGGCCCCAGCATTTT.

Many counts were recorded for this clonotype. This rearrangement joins TRBV28 to TRBJ1-2, with a weak D call TRBD1 (5 bases). The V gene lost 5 bases and the J gene lost 7 bases, with 11 bases spanning the gap. This CDR3 is 12 amino acids long. Looked up from germline, CDR1 is MDHEN and CDR2 is SYDVKM. In DNA form, the CDR3 reads TGTGCCAGCAGTAAGAGGGGCGTTGGCTACACCTTC. Translated, it gives CASSKRGVGYTF.